These T cell receptor beta chains were read from a single sample in a study of shared clonotypes between healthy human individuals. Profiling relied on immunoSEQ multiplex PCR, and the TCRdb table lists in-frame clones only, not all of them. The sample shows over a million clones, roughly 96% of them seen only once. The sample taken for sequencing was naive CD4+ T cells sorted from blood. These receptor sequences come from a young man in good health. CDR3s include the opening cysteine and the closing phenylalanine or tryptophan. A D gene is named only where the DNA matches it firmly. Clone sizes are given selectively: once, few, many, or a class where the clone is expanded.

D,size,J,V,CDR3,DNA
TRBD2,-,TRBJ2-1,TRBV14,CASSPLPGLADLKTYNEQFF,TGTGCCAGCAGCCCGCTACCGGGACTAGCGGATCTAAAAACCTACAATGAGCAGTTCTTC
TRBD2,-,TRBJ2-2,TRBV5-1,CASSLASGPRRELFF,TGCGCCAGCAGCTTGGCTAGCGGGCCTAGGCGGGAGCTGTTTTTT
-,-,TRBJ2-3,TRBV11-3,CASSFPSFEDTQYF,TGTGCCAGCAGCTTCCCCTCGTTCGAGGATACGCAGTATTTT
-,once,TRBJ2-1,TRBV7-2,CASSPSRSSYNEQFF,TGTGCCAGCAGCCCTAGCCGAAGCTCCTACAATGAGCAGTTCTTC
-,once,TRBJ1-2,TRBV11-2,CASSYGGRASRDYGYTF,TGTGCCAGCAGCTATGGGGGACGGGCGAGCCGGGACTATGGCTACACCTTC
TRBD1,-,TRBJ1-2,TRBV5-1,CASSGQGLVYGYTF,TGCGCCAGCAGCGGACAGGGGCTGGTCTATGGCTACACCTTC
-,-,TRBJ1-1,TRBV7-8,CASSFRVVGTEAFF,TGTGCCAGCAGCTTTCGGGTTGTGGGCACTGAAGCTTTCTTT
-,-,TRBJ1-1,TRBV9,CASSAHPKGNTEAFF,TGTGCCAGCAGCGCACATCCCAAGGGAAACACTGAAGCTTTCTTT
TRBD1,-,TRBJ1-2,TRBV30,CAWAPGTGIGYTF,TGTGCCTGGGCGCCCGGGACAGGGATCGGCTACACCTTC
TRBD1,-,TRBJ2-7,TRBV10-1,CASRGPTGGEQYF,TGCGCCAGCAGAGGACCTACAGGGGGCGAGCAGTACTTC
TRBD2,-,TRBJ2-2,TRBV7-8,CASSSQMIAGANTGELFF,TGTGCCAGCAGCTCGCAGATGATAGCGGGAGCGAACACCGGGGAGCTGTTTTTT
TRBD1,-,TRBJ2-7,TRBV29-1,CSARALTGTGVYEQYF,TGCAGCGCCCGGGCCCTAACCGGGACAGGCGTCTATGAGCAGTACTTC
-,-,TRBJ2-1,TRBV6-6,CASSYSMGQGVYEQFF,TGTGCCAGCAGTTACTCGATGGGGCAGGGAGTCTATGAGCAGTTCTTC
TRBD1,-,TRBJ1-1,TRBV19,CASSIGQGMNTEAFF,TGTGCCAGTAGTATAGGACAGGGTATGAACACTGAAGCTTTCTTT
-,-,TRBJ2-3,TRBV9,CASSATRGDTQYF,TGTGCCAGCAGCGCTACAAGGGGGGATACGCAGTATTTT
-,-,TRBJ2-7,TRBV2,CASSRQRITTISYEQYF,TGTGCCAGCAGTAGACAGCGAATTACGACGATCTCCTACGAGCAGTACTTC
TRBD2,-,TRBJ2-5,TRBV9,CASSVLAGGQETQYF,TGTGCCAGCAGCGTACTAGCGGGGGGCCAAGAGACCCAGTACTTC
-,-,TRBJ2-5,TRBV5-4,CASSPTGGGQETQYF,TGTGCCAGCAGCCCGACCGGGGGCGGACAAGAGACCCAGTACTTC
-,-,TRBJ2-2,TRBV7-2,CASSFKLMGGELFF,TGTGCCAGCAGCTTTAAGCTTATGGGGGGGGAGCTGTTTTTT
TRBD2,-,TRBJ2-5,TRBV5-1,CASSLVSGSVETQYF,TGCGCCAGCAGCTTGGTTAGCGGGAGTGTAGAGACCCAGTACTTC
-,-,TRBJ2-1,TRBV10-2,CASTSRVRSYNEQFF,TGCGCCAGCACCAGTCGGGTGCGCTCCTACAATGAGCAGTTCTTC
-,-,TRBJ1-1,TRBV5-4,CASSLGAVNTEAFF,TGTGCCAGCAGCTTGGGGGCCGTGAACACTGAAGCTTTCTTT
-,-,TRBJ2-2,TRBV5-4,CASSFGHTGELFF,TGTGCCAGCAGCTTTGGCCACACCGGGGAGCTGTTTTTT
-,-,TRBJ2-3,TRBV4-3,CASSQDQRTLADTQYF,TGCGCCAGCAGCCAAGATCAGCGGACTCTAGCAGATACGCAGTATTTT
TRBD1,-,TRBJ1-1,TRBV5-4,CASSLAPTGLSTEAFF,TGTGCCAGCAGCTTGGCCCCGACAGGGCTGAGCACTGAAGCTTTCTTT
-,-,TRBJ1-2,TRBV5-4,CASGLLPGTAHGYTF,TGTGCCAGCGGGCTTCTACCCGGGACGGCCCATGGCTACACCTTC
-,-,TRBJ2-7,TRBV2,CASSQDTIYEQYF,TGTGCCAGCAGTCAAGACACAATCTACGAGCAGTACTTC
TRBD2,-,TRBJ2-7,TRBV2,CASNSERDGEQYF,TGTGCCAGCAATTCGGAGCGGGATGGGGAGCAGTACTTC